Below are 15 T cell receptor beta chains sequenced from a single sample in a study of shared clonotypes between healthy human individuals. TCRdb keeps only in-frame clones here, not all; method: immunoSEQ multiplex PCR. This table holds 2 million to 3 million clones, over 85% found once. Sequenced material: naive CD4+ T cells from PBMCs. Subset here: CD45RA+ positively selected. The source is a man aged 18 to 29 in good health. Some clones in this sample may be carry-over from other donors' samples.

This clone turned up a few times. This chain uses TRBV11-1 with TRBJ2-2; D possibly corresponds to TRBD2 (6 bases). Trimming removed 6 bases at V and 5 bases at J, with 13 bases between. The CDR3 contains 14 residues. CDR1 SGHAT and CDR2 FQDESV come from the germline V gene (reference sequence). CDR3 DNA: TGTGCCAGCAGGGAATCCGGGACTACCGGGGAGCTGTTTTTT. This codes for CASRESGTTGELFF.

The V gene is TRBV7-9, the J gene TRBJ1-5; D gene unclear. Trimming shortened V by 5 bases and J by 2 bases, and 10 bases separated the two germline ends. Per germline, CDR1 SEHNR and CDR2 FQNEAQ (reference sequence). The CDR3 runs to 14 residues. Here the CDR3 reads CASSPDWGNQPQHF. For the CDR3, the DNA is TGTGCCAGCAGCCCGGACTGGGGCAATCAGCCCCAGCATTTT.

The genes are TRBV5-1 and TRBJ2-1; unclear D gene. This CDR3 is 12 amino acids long. The germline gives CDR1 SGHRS, CDR2 YFSETQ. The V end lost 3 bases, the J end lost 8 bases, and 9 bases lay between the germline ends. CDR3 amino acids: CASSSGPDEQFF. In DNA, the CDR3 is TGCGCCAGCAGCTCCGGGCCGGATGAGCAGTTCTTC.

The table lists this clone with a count of one. The chain uses TRBV28 and TRBJ2-7; 14 nucleotides agree with TRBD2. Per germline, CDR1 MDHEN and CDR2 SYDVKM. The CDR3 is 19 amino acids. The ends lost 6 bases at V and 0 bases at J; junction bases unmatched: 13. The CDR3 region has the DNA TGTGCCAGCAGACAGCCACGGACTAGCGGGAGGACTACCTCCTACGAGCAGTACTTC. It encodes CASRQPRTSGRTTSYEQYF.

The rearrangement links TRBV5-4 to TRBJ2-1, with a possible D match to TRBD2 (5 bases). Germline V lookup: CDR1 SGHNT, CDR2 YYREEE (reference sequence). CDR3 size: 17 residues. Trimming cost V 0 bases and J 6 bases, with 19 bases left between them. The CDR3 DNA is TGTGCCAGCAGCTTGGGCCCAGGACTCAGACGATCCAATGAGCAGTTCTTC. Its translation: CASSLGPGLRRSNEQFF.

V gene TRBV6-6 combines with J gene TRBJ1-5; 9 nucleotides line up with TRBD1. The CDR3 runs to 14 residues. After removal of 6 bases from V and 4 bases from J, the junction contained 4 bases not matched to a gene. The germline gives CDR1 MNHNY, CDR2 SVGAGI (reference sequence). The CDR3 reads CASSRQGGNQPQHF. Here the CDR3 DNA reads TGTGCCAGCAGCCGACAGGGGGGGAATCAGCCCCAGCATTTT.

This clone was seen a handful of times. The chain is built from TRBV7-3 and TRBJ1-5, with D uncertain. With 5 bases removed from V and 3 bases from J, the gap between germline ends came to 8 bases. This CDR3 spans 13 amino acids. Germline assignment: CDR1 SGHTA and CDR2 FQGTGA. The CDR3 sequence: CASSPGNNQPQHF. The CDR3 region has the DNA TGTGCCAGCAGCCCCGGAAACAATCAGCCCCAGCATTTT.

The V and J genes are TRBV18 and TRBJ2-2; no clear D gene. The CDR3 is 13 residues long. V lost 5 bases and J 5 bases, leaving 9 bases between the germline ends. Germline V gives CDR1 KGHSH, CDR2 LQKENI. CDR3 residues: CASSTMSTGELFF. DNA of the CDR3: TGTGCCAGCTCAACAATGAGTACCGGGGAGCTGTTTTTT.

This chain links TRBV11-3 with TRBJ2-2, with D perhaps matching TRBD1 (5 bases). Germline V lookup: CDR1 SGHNT, CDR2 YENEEA. With 5 bases removed from V and 4 bases from J, the gap between germline ends came to 14 bases. The CDR3 is made up of 15 amino acids. The CDR3 loop reads CASSIASGSTGELFF. Written as DNA, the CDR3 is TGTGCCAGCAGCATTGCTTCAGGGTCCACCGGGGAGCTGTTTTTT.

The V gene is TRBV6-1, the J gene TRBJ2-3, with D possibly TRBD1 on 5 matching bases. The CDR3 has 14 residues. Germline CDR1 is MNHNS and CDR2 is SASEGT. V shed 4 bases and J shed 0 bases, with 8 bases lying between them. The CDR3 sequence is CASSGQFSTDTQYF. The CDR3 nucleotides are TGTGCCAGCAGTGGACAGTTTAGCACAGATACGCAGTATTTT.

On this clone: This sample includes further DNA sequences coding for the same CDR3. In DNA, the CDR3 is TGTGCCAGCAGCTTAGGGGGCCCGAATGAAAAACTGTTTTTT. Its protein is CASSLGGPNEKLFF. The chain couples TRBV7-9 to TRBJ1-4; perhaps TRBD1 as D (5 bases). Germline loops: CDR1 SEHNR, CDR2 FQNEAQ (reference sequence). The ends were cut back, 1 base at V and 5 bases at J, with 8 bases in the middle. The CDR3 consists of 14 residues.

The V call is TRBV10-1, the J call TRBJ2-3; maybe TRBD2 (5 bases). The CDR3 consists of 15 residues. Looked up from germline, CDR1 is WNHNN and CDR2 is SYGVQD (reference sequence). V lost 6 bases to trimming and J lost 0 bases, with 13 bases between them. CDR3 coding DNA: TGCGCCAGCAGGAACGGAGACTATAGCACAGATACGCAGTATTTT. Residues: CASRNGDYSTDTQYF.

On this clone: Different DNA sequences within this sample yield the same CDR3. V gene TRBV5-1 combines with J gene TRBJ1-3; D unresolved. CDR1 SGHRS and CDR2 YFSETQ come from the germline V gene. V was shortened by 3 bases and J by 0 bases, with 7 bases between the two germline ends. The CDR3 length is 14 residues. CDR3 DNA sequence: TGCGCCAGCAGCTCAAGAGGCTCTGGAAACACCATATATTTT. Residues: CASSSRGSGNTIYF.

The chain combines TRBV19 with TRBJ1-1; D is perhaps TRBD1 (6 bases). The ends were cut back, 4 bases at V and 3 bases at J, with 9 bases in the middle. The CDR3 has 13 amino acids. From germline, CDR1 is LNHDA and CDR2 SQIVND (reference sequence). CDR3 protein: CASSNGQYTEAFF. CDR3 bases: TGTGCCAGTAGTAACGGACAGTACACTGAAGCTTTCTTT.

This chain links TRBV10-2 with TRBJ2-2; TRBD1 matches 7 bases. Germline V lookup: CDR1 WSHSY, CDR2 SAAADI. The CDR3 sequence is 14 residues long. The J segment lost 1 base and the V segment lost 7 bases, leaving 3 bases of the junction unmatched. Written as DNA, the CDR3 is TGCGCCAGCACAGGGACAGAGAACACCGGGGAGCTGTTTTTT. Translation gives CASTGTENTGELFF.